Sequencing of this T cell receptor beta chain was carried out in a study of blood T cell repertoires in COVID-19. Study as a whole: T cells, B-cell-depleted T cells, or PBMCs provided the cDNA or gDNA that served as material.

In the study's own analysis: Amplification from reference gene primers served as the basis for estimated nucleated cell counts. Using immunoSEQ multiplex PCR, the repertoire was profiled, and TCRdb retains in-frame clones only, with some absent. V, J and clone size derive from that table, while D and trimming were established from the DNA sequence. The sample gives about 200,000 clones, roughly 83% of which show up once; under 30% is in the top ten. This CDR3 contains 14 residues. V dropped 4 bases and J dropped 2 bases, with 11 bases sitting between them. The germline CDR1 and CDR2 sequences are SEHNR and FQNEAQ (reference sequence).

The sequence came from a man between 40 and 49 years old with acute or convalescent COVID-19. The chain carries TRBV7-9 and TRBJ1-1; D may be TRBD1 (5 bases). The sample taken for sequencing was peripheral blood. As DNA, the CDR3 is TGTGCCAGCAGCTCCCGGACAACTAACACTGAAGCTTTCTTT. This encodes CASSSRTTNTEAFF.